Listed below are T cell receptor beta chains from one sample, sequenced in a study of T-cell memory formation after mild COVID-19. MiXCR, run by TCRdb on the 5' RACE reads, gives a single entry per CDR3 protein. This sample has about 270,000 distinct CDR3 sequences, with more than 15% found just once. Input material: PBMCs or a T cell subset sorted from them (not recorded which). The receptors were sampled from a man aged 18 to 30 who had mild COVID-19 (a few samples of this study predate the infection). Cell type and time point are not known. Each CDR3 is given with its conserved first and last residue. The D gene is left open where the match is weak. Expanded clones get a size class; other rows say once, few or many, or leave the size out.

CDR3aa	CDR3nt	d_gene	v_gene	j_gene	abundance
CASSPRRGTEQETQYF	TGTGCCAGTAGCCCCCGAAGGGGAACAGAACAAGAGACCCAGTACTTC	-	TRBV19	TRBJ2-5	few
CASLGEAGPRNQPQHF	TGTGCCAGCCTGGGGGAAGCAGGACCTCGAAATCAGCCCCAGCATTTT	-	TRBV6-1	TRBJ1-5	-
CATSEGLLADQETQYF	TGTGCCACCAGTGAGGGGTTACTAGCGGACCAAGAGACCCAGTACTTC	TRBD2	TRBV24-1	TRBJ2-5	many
CASSPGLDTEAFF	TGCGCCAGCAGCCCAGGGCTGGACACTGAAGCTTTCTTT	-	TRBV5-1	TRBJ1-1	many
CASGGGLGIQYF	TGTGCCAGTGGAGGGGGGCTGGGCATTCAGTACTTC	-	TRBV19	TRBJ2-4	many
CASSPYLRDRPLGQYF	TGTGCCAGCAGTCCGTACCTCCGGGACCGCCCTTTGGGGCAGTACTTC	-	TRBV6-1	TRBJ2-7	-
CASSEGPYSNQAQHF	TGTGCGAGCAGTGAAGGGCCGTATAGCAATCAGGCCCAGCATTTT	-	TRBV2	TRBJ1-5	-
CASSQVGGRNQPQHF	TGCGCCAGCAGCCAAGTCGGGGGCCGCAATCAGCCCCAGCATTTT	-	TRBV4-1	TRBJ1-5	few
CASKPGLTYNEQFF	TGTGCCAGTAAACCGGGACTCACTTACAATGAGCAGTTCTTC	-	TRBV6-1	TRBJ2-1	-
CSVVQRGGTETQYF	TGCAGCGTTGTCCAGAGGGGGGGGACCGAGACCCAGTACTTC	-	TRBV29-1	TRBJ2-5	-
CASSDWGDYGYTF	TGTGCCAGCAGTGATTGGGGAGACTATGGCTACACCTTC	-	TRBV6-1	TRBJ1-2	few
CASSLINQPQHF	TGTGCCAGCAGTTTAATCAATCAGCCCCAGCATTTT	-	TRBV27	TRBJ1-5	few